What follows are 5 T cell receptor beta chains derived from one specimen sequenced in a study of control samples from healthy donors and cancer patients. The repertoire was sequenced with immunoSEQ multiplex PCR; TCRdb's copy has only in-frame clones and lacks some. Among some 140,000 clones listed, approximately 96% were seen once. The sequencing input was blood. All receptors come from a man in his forties in good health.

The chain employs TRBV7-9 and TRBJ1-2; D remains ambiguous. V lost 5 bases and J lost 6, with 13 bases in between. The germline V gene has CDR1 SEHNR and CDR2 FQNEAQ (reference sequence). The CDR3 runs 13 residues. As DNA, the CDR3 is TGTGCCAGCAGCCTCCCCTGGGCGGATGGCTACACCTTC. Its protein is CASSLPWADGYTF. The whole variable domain, filled in from reference TRBV7-9 and TRBJ1-2, reads DTGVSQNPRHKITKRGQNVTFRCDPISEHNRLYWYRQTLGQGPEFLTYFQNEAQLEKSRLLSDRFSAERPKGSFSTLEIQRTEQGDSAMYLCASSLPWADGYTFGSGTRLTVV.

V is TRBV9 and J is TRBJ1-1; D is ambiguous. V was cut by 4 bases and J by 1 base, with 11 bases left in between. CDR1 and CDR2 from the germline V gene are SGDLS and YYNGEE. CDR3 length equals 14 residues. The CDR3 loop is CASSLSDGNTEAFF. CDR3 in DNA: TGTGCCAGCAGCCTCTCGGACGGGAACACTGAAGCTTTCTTT.

V and J are TRBV7-9 and TRBJ2-1; 7 positions match TRBD1. The CDR3 length is 15 residues. V lost 5 bases and J lost 9; bases outside the gene matches: 13. Per germline, CDR1 SEHNR and CDR2 FQNEAQ (reference sequence). CDR3 nucleotide sequence: TGTGCCAGCAGCCAAGACAGGGCTTGGGGTGGTGAGCAGTTCTTC. It is translated as CASSQDRAWGGEQFF.

The rearrangement joins TRBV28 to TRBJ2-2; D gene unclear. The CDR3 sequence is 13 residues long. Germline-derived CDR1 and CDR2 are MDHEN and SYDVKM. The CDR3 DNA sequence: TGTGCAACCCGACAAGCGAACACCGGGGAGCTGTTTTTT. Residues: CATRQANTGELFF.

V and J are TRBV7-8 and TRBJ2-7; D is perhaps TRBD2 (5 bases). The CDR3 loop spans 15 amino acids. Trimming pared 5 bases from V and 2 bases from J, leaving 16 bases between. Germline lookup yields CDR1 SGHVS and CDR2 FQNEAQ. The CDR3 here is CASSGRGPRTYEQYF. The CDR3 nucleotides read TGTGCCAGCAGCGGGAGAGGACCCCGGACCTACGAGCAGTACTTC.